These T cell receptor beta chains were read from a single sample in a study of T-cell memory formation after mild COVID-19. TCRdb reprocessed the 5' RACE reads with MiXCR, giving one entry per CDR3 protein. In the table there are some 160,000 distinct CDR3 sequences, roughly 28% of which are singletons. Sequencing was performed on PBMCs or a T cell subset sorted from them (not recorded which). Receptors were obtained from an adult woman who had mild COVID-19 (a few samples of this study predate the infection). Cell type and time point are not known. The CDR3 runs from the conserved cysteine through the conserved F or W. D genes are given only for firm matches. Rows may omit the clone size; those that give it use once, few, many or a size class.

CDR3 DNA: TGTGCCAGCAGCCTTACAGGGAAGTATGGCTACACCTTC; CDR3 protein: CASSLTGKYGYTF; J gene: TRBJ1-2; D gene: NA; clone size: NA; V gene: TRBV5-6
CDR3 DNA: TGTGCCAGCAGCCTGGAGGGAGGGGTCACTGAAGCTTTCTTT; CDR3 protein: CASSLEGGVTEAFF; J gene: TRBJ1-1; D gene: NA; clone size: few; V gene: TRBV7-2
CDR3 DNA: TGCAGCGTCGCGACAGGGATCTCCTACGAGCAGTACTTC; CDR3 protein: CSVATGISYEQYF; J gene: TRBJ2-7; D gene: TRBD1; clone size: few; V gene: TRBV29-1
CDR3 DNA: TGCAGTGCTTCACAGGGGACAGGTGGAGCCTACGAGCAGTACTTC; CDR3 protein: CSASQGTGGAYEQYF; J gene: TRBJ2-7; D gene: TRBD1; clone size: few; V gene: TRBV20-1
CDR3 DNA: TGCGCCAGCAGTGGCCGGGCCTACAATGAGCAGTTCTTC; CDR3 protein: CASSGRAYNEQFF; J gene: TRBJ2-1; D gene: NA; clone size: NA; V gene: TRBV5-1
CDR3 DNA: TGTGCCAGCACCACGGCGGAGACCCAGTACTTC; CDR3 protein: CASTTAETQYF; J gene: TRBJ2-5; D gene: NA; clone size: few; V gene: TRBV7-9
CDR3 DNA: TGCGCCAGCAGCACGGGCCGGGAAAGTCGGACAGATACGCAGTATTTT; CDR3 protein: CASSTGRESRTDTQYF; J gene: TRBJ2-3; D gene: NA; clone size: once; V gene: TRBV5-1
CDR3 DNA: TGTGCCAGCAGATCCAGGACTAGCGGGGCAGATACGCAGTATTTT; CDR3 protein: CASRSRTSGADTQYF; J gene: TRBJ2-3; D gene: TRBD2; clone size: NA; V gene: TRBV12-3/TRBV12-4
CDR3 DNA: TGTGCCACCGCCAACACAGATACGCAGTATTTT; CDR3 protein: CATANTDTQYF; J gene: TRBJ2-3; D gene: NA; clone size: NA; V gene: TRBV24-1
CDR3 DNA: TGTGCCAGCAACACATTACGAAGCCCCGGGGGGCTCACTGAAGCTTTCTTT; CDR3 protein: CASNTLRSPGGLTEAFF; J gene: TRBJ1-1; D gene: NA; clone size: NA; V gene: TRBV11-2
CDR3 DNA: TGTGCCAGCAGTCCACAGGAATCTAATTCACCCCTCCACTTT; CDR3 protein: CASSPQESNSPLHF; J gene: TRBJ1-6; D gene: NA; clone size: NA; V gene: TRBV27
CDR3 DNA: TGTGCCAGCAGCCAAGTATACGGGAACACCGGGGAGCTGTTTTTT; CDR3 protein: CASSQVYGNTGELFF; J gene: TRBJ2-2; D gene: NA; clone size: few; V gene: TRBV3-1
CDR3 DNA: TGTGCCAGCAGTCCCGGGACAGTCTCGGGTGAGCAGTTCTTC; CDR3 protein: CASSPGTVSGEQFF; J gene: TRBJ2-1; D gene: TRBD1; clone size: NA; V gene: TRBV12-3/TRBV12-4
CDR3 DNA: TGCAGTGCTAGAGGAGGAGGGGGGGTCGACGAGCAGTACTTC; CDR3 protein: CSARGGGGVDEQYF; J gene: TRBJ2-7; D gene: NA; clone size: NA; V gene: TRBV20-1
CDR3 DNA: TGTGCCAGCAGTCCTCGAATGGCAGGGGAAGAGACCCAGTACTTC; CDR3 protein: CASSPRMAGEETQYF; J gene: TRBJ2-5; D gene: NA; clone size: NA; V gene: TRBV27
CDR3 DNA: TGTGCCAGCAGCTTAACGGGGACTAGCGGATACAATGAGCAGTTCTTC; CDR3 protein: CASSLTGTSGYNEQFF; J gene: TRBJ2-1; D gene: TRBD2; clone size: NA; V gene: TRBV7-3
CDR3 DNA: TGCGCCAGCAGCCTGACCTTGGATACGCAGTATTTT; CDR3 protein: CASSLTLDTQYF; J gene: TRBJ2-3; D gene: NA; clone size: NA; V gene: TRBV5-1
CDR3 DNA: TGTGCCATTCATGCGGGGGACTACGAGCAGTACTTC; CDR3 protein: CAIHAGDYEQYF; J gene: TRBJ2-7; D gene: TRBD2; clone size: NA; V gene: TRBV10-3
CDR3 DNA: TGTGCCAGCAGCGTAGGGACAGGGGGCCAGAGTGACACCGGGGAGCTGTTTTTT; CDR3 protein: CASSVGTGGQSDTGELFF; J gene: TRBJ2-2; D gene: TRBD1; clone size: NA; V gene: TRBV7-7
CDR3 DNA: TGCGCCAGCACCCCCCTTACTACAGGGTCCTACAATGAGCAGTTCTTC; CDR3 protein: CASTPLTTGSYNEQFF; J gene: TRBJ2-1; D gene: NA; clone size: few; V gene: TRBV4-1
CDR3 DNA: TGCAGTGCTGGGGGACAGGGGAGATCTGGGGCCAACGTCCTGACTTTC; CDR3 protein: CSAGGQGRSGANVLTF; J gene: TRBJ2-6; D gene: TRBD1; clone size: NA; V gene: TRBV20-1
CDR3 DNA: TGTGCCAGCAGTGACCCCGTTGTTGAAGGAGAGACCCAGTACTTC; CDR3 protein: CASSDPVVEGETQYF; J gene: TRBJ2-5; D gene: NA; clone size: NA; V gene: TRBV12-3/TRBV12-4
CDR3 DNA: TGTGCCAGCTCTCCGACGGCGGGACAGTCTAACTATGGCTACACCTTC; CDR3 protein: CASSPTAGQSNYGYTF; J gene: TRBJ1-2; D gene: TRBD1; clone size: NA; V gene: TRBV18
CDR3 DNA: TGTGCCAGCAGCCCTCGGGGGGGAGAATACTACGAGCAGTACTTC; CDR3 protein: CASSPRGGEYYEQYF; J gene: TRBJ2-7; D gene: TRBD2; clone size: NA; V gene: TRBV4-2
CDR3 DNA: TGCGCCAGCAGCCAAGCCGGGACAAATAATTCACCCCTCCACTTT; CDR3 protein: CASSQAGTNNSPLHF; J gene: TRBJ1-6; D gene: NA; clone size: NA; V gene: TRBV4-1
CDR3 DNA: TGCGCCAGCACCAAGAGGGAGGTCAATGAGCAGTTCTTC; CDR3 protein: CASTKREVNEQFF; J gene: TRBJ2-1; D gene: NA; clone size: NA; V gene: TRBV5-1
CDR3 DNA: TGTGCCACCAGCAGAGCTGGACTAGCGGCCGATACGCAGTATTTT; CDR3 protein: CATSRAGLAADTQYF; J gene: TRBJ2-3; D gene: TRBD2; clone size: few; V gene: TRBV15
CDR3 DNA: TGTGCCAGCAGCCGGACAGGTTTCAATCAGCCCCAGCATTTT; CDR3 protein: CASSRTGFNQPQHF; J gene: TRBJ1-5; D gene: TRBD1; clone size: NA; V gene: TRBV6-5
CDR3 DNA: TGTGCCAGCAGTTGGCCTAGCGAACCCCAGTACTTC; CDR3 protein: CASSWPSEPQYF; J gene: TRBJ2-5; D gene: NA; clone size: NA; V gene: TRBV6-6
CDR3 DNA: TGCGCCAGCAGCGCCGGGACAGGCTTAGACGAGCAGTTCTTC; CDR3 protein: CASSAGTGLDEQFF; J gene: TRBJ2-1; D gene: TRBD1; clone size: NA; V gene: TRBV5-1